The present T cell receptor beta chain was sequenced within a study of vaccination and CD4 T cells after COVID-19. About the study: Convalescent persons amounted to six males plus four females, two of whom were Hispanic. Across the group, participants received two doses of either BNT162b2 or mRNA-1273 vaccine. The authors gave control cultures a CEFX pool, an HIV-1 Nef pool, or no peptide. Study findings and constraints: For convalescent patients, 304 of the 307 vaccine-specific clones analyzed were classified as spike mono-reactive.

Cultured CD4+ T cell DNA underwent sequencing with the Oncomine TCR Beta short-read assay. TCRdb ran MiXCR on the PCR reads and lists one entry per CDR3 protein. The data contain 6,000 to 8,500 distinct CDR3 sequences, roughly 57% of them singletons. Germline-derived CDR1 and CDR2 are SGHRS and YFSETQ. The CDR3 totals 15 residues. The ends lost 2 bases at V and 4 bases at J; junction bases unmatched: 3. A remark on this clonotype: Its antigen is as yet unknown.

Treatment denoted: approximately 11-day PBMC culture with coronavirus spike peptide pools or control peptides (ViraFEST assay). Sequenced sample: CD4+ T cells from blood, cultured in vitro. The chain joins TRBV5-1 to TRBJ2-1; TRBD2 matches at 10 bases. The receptor's source is a human donor who had recovered from COVID-19. The CDR3 reads CASSLGTSDYNEQFF. The CDR3 nucleotides are TGCGCCAGCAGCTTAGGGACTAGCGATTACAATGAGCAGTTCTTC.